This T cell receptor beta chain was found in a study of OX40 agonist ivuxolimab in advanced cancers. V was trimmed by 8 bases and J by 6 bases, leaving 16 bases between them. The CDR3 is 14 residues long. Germline CDR1 SGHAT, CDR2 FQNNGV. Assay: immunoSEQ multiplex PCR; the TCRdb copy retains only in-frame clones and omits some. The sample contains approximately 58,000 clones, around four fifths of which appear only once. This sample comprised CD4+ or CD8+ T cells sorted from blood, obtained in a trial of the OX40 agonist ivuxolimab. This chain links TRBV11-2 with TRBJ2-2; D perhaps matches TRBD2 (5 bases). This sequence originates from an adult with an advanced solid tumor such as melanoma, head and neck, liver or kidney cancer. DNA for the CDR3: TGTGCCAGCTGTGAGCGGATGTGGTCCGGGGAGCTGTTTTTT. It translates to CASCERMWSGELFF. Full variable domain (remainder filled in from reference TRBV11-2 and TRBJ2-2): EAGVAQSPRYKIIEKRQSVAFWCNPISGHATLYWYQQILGQGPKLLIQFQNNGVVDDSQLPKDRFSAERLKGVDSTLKIQPAKLEDSAVYLCASCERMWSGELFFGEGSRLTVL.